Listed here are 8 T cell receptor beta chains from one sample, sequenced in a study of T cells in Graves' hyperthyroidism and ophthalmopathy. The investigators amplified TCR beta CDR3 regions from RNA transcripts. TCR CDR3 underwent first-round RT-PCR with the HTBI primer set. TCRdb recomputed calls from the multiplex PCR reads with MiXCR, one row per CDR3 protein. In the table there are 310,000 or so distinct CDR3 sequences, over 15% of which are singletons. Sequenced input: blood. Receptors originate from a woman aged 55 to 70 with Graves' ophthalmopathy.

This clonotype was detected only once. The CDR3 DNA is TGTGCCAGCAGCCTAATACCTGGGGGGCGCGGGAATGAGCAGTTCTTC. Amino acids: CASSLIPGGRGNEQFF. The rearrangement joins TRBV5-6 to TRBJ2-1, with D possibly being TRBD1 or TRBD2 (6 bases each). The CDR3 runs to 16 residues. Trimming stripped 4 bases from V and 7 bases from J, with 21 bases between. The germline V gene encodes CDR1 SGHDT and CDR2 YYEEEE.

This clonotype came up many times. V is TRBV24-1 and J is TRBJ2-7; possible D gene TRBD2, 6 bases. Germline V gives CDR1 KGHDR, CDR2 SFDVKD. The CDR3 totals 18 residues. Deletions cut 1 base from V and 5 bases from J, with 23 bases between. In nucleotides, the CDR3 is TGTGCCACCAGTGATTTCCCCTGGGTTGGCAGGAGGGACCACGAGCAGTACTTC. Its protein product is CATSDFPWVGRRDHEQYF.

This clonotype was detected a few times. A read error may explain this, as a much larger clone is one base away. V is TRBV7-9 and J is TRBJ2-5; tentatively, D is TRBD2 (5 bases). Germline values: CDR1 SEHNR, CDR2 FQNEAQ (reference sequence). This CDR3 is 14 amino acids long. Trimming stripped 3 bases from V and 2 bases from J, with 10 bases between. CDR3 DNA: TGTGCCAGCAGCTTCGAGCGGCGACAAGAGACCCAGTACTTC. Residues: CASSFERRQETQYF.

This clonotype appeared once. This chain connects TRBV15 to TRBJ2-1, with 8 bases that match TRBD2. Per the germline V gene, CDR1 is LNHNV and CDR2 is YYDKDF (reference sequence). The CDR3 spans 15 residues. V trimming: 0 bases; J trimming: 10 bases; junction bases outside the gene matches: 8. CDR3: CATSRDQKTSVEQFF. The CDR3 bases are TGTGCCACCAGCAGAGATCAAAAGACTAGCGTCGAGCAGTTCTTC.

This clonotype was counted ten times or more. CDR3 nucleotide sequence: TGTGCCAGCAGCCCGACGAGCGGCACTGAAGCTTTCTTT. This translates into CASSPTSGTEAFF. The chain carries TRBV7-8 and TRBJ1-1; D is ambiguous. Germline values: CDR1 SGHVS, CDR2 FQNEAQ. V lost 5 bases to trimming and J lost 4 bases, with 11 bases between them. The CDR3 spans 13 residues.

This clonotype was seen ten or more times. CDR3 nucleotides: TGCGCCAGCAGCCAAGATACCCAGGGGACCCAGTACTTC. This sequence encodes CASSQDTQGTQYF. The J gene is TRBJ2-5, the V gene TRBV4-3, with D possibly TRBD1 on 5 matching bases. This CDR3 has 13 residues. In germline, CDR1 is LGHNA, CDR2 YSLEER. Trimming cost V 0 bases and J 7 bases, with 9 bases left between them.

Many counts were recorded for this clonotype. The chain links TRBV2 to TRBJ2-3; weak D call: TRBD2 (6 bases). Germline CDR1 reads SNHLY; CDR2 reads FYNNEI. V gave up 3 bases and J gave up 0 bases, with 10 bases separating them. This CDR3 is built from 15 residues. CDR3 DNA: TGTGCCAGCAGTGATAGCGGCACTAGCACAGATACGCAGTATTTT. Translated: CASSDSGTSTDTQYF. Looking up the rest from reference TRBV2 and TRBJ2-3 gives the full variable domain: EPEVTQTPSHQVTQMGQEVILRCVPISNHLYFYWYRQILGQKVEFLVSFYNNEISEKSEIFDDQFSVERPDGSNFTLKIRSTKLEDSAMYFCASSDSGTSTDTQYFGPGTRLTVL.

This clonotype has a count of ten or more. The gene calls are TRBV6-2 or TRBV6-3 and TRBJ2-3, with D unclear. The CDR3 is made up of 14 amino acids. Germline V CDR1 and CDR2: MNHEY, SVGEGT. The V end was cut by 1 base, the J end by 2 bases, with 7 bases between. As DNA, the CDR3 is TGTGCCAGCAGTTACTTGGCAGACACAGATACGCAGTATTTT. Translated: CASSYLADTDTQYF.